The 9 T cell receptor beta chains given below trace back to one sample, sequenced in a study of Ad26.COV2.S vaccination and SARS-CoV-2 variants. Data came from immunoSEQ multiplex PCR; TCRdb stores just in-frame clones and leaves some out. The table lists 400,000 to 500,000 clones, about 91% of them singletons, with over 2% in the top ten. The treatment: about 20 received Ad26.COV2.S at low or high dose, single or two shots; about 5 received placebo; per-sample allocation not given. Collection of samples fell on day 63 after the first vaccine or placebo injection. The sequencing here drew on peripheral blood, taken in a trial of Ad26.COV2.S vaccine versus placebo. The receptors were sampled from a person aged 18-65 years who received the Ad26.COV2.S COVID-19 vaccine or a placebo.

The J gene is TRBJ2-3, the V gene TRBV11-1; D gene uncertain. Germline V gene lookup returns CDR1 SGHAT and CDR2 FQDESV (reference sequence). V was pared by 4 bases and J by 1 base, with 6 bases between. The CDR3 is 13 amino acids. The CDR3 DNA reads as TGTGCCAGCAGCTCGGATCGCACAGATACGCAGTATTTT. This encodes CASSSDRTDTQYF.

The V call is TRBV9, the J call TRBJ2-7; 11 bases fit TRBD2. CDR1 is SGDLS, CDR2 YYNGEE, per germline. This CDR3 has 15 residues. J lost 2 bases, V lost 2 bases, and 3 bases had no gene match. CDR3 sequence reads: CASSVLAGGTYEQYF. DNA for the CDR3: TGTGCCAGCAGCGTTCTAGCGGGGGGAACCTACGAGCAGTACTTC. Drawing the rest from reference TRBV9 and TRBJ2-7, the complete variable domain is DSGVTQTPKHLITATGQRVTLRCSPRSGDLSVYWYQQSLDQGLQFLIQYYNGEERAKGNILERFSAQQFPDLHSELNLSSLELGDSALYFCASSVLAGGTYEQYFGPGTRLTVT.

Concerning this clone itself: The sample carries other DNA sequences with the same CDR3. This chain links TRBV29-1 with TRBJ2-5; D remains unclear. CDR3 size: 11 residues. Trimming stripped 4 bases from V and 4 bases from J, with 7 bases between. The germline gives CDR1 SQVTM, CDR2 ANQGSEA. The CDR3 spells CSVVDGETQYF. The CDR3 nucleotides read TGCAGCGTTGTAGATGGAGAGACCCAGTACTTC.

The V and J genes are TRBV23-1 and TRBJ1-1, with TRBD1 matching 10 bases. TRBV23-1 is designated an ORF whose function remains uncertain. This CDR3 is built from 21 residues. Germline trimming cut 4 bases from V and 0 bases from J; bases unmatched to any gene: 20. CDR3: CASSLPDTTGGGKIMNTEAFF. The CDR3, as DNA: TGCGCCAGCAGTCTTCCCGATACGACAGGGGGCGGGAAAATTATGAACACTGAAGCTTTCTTT.

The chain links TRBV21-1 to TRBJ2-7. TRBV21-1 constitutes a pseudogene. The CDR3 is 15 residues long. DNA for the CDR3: TGTGCCAGCAGCATCTGGCCGGTGAGCTCCTACGAGCAGTACGTC. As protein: CASSIWPVSSYEQYV.

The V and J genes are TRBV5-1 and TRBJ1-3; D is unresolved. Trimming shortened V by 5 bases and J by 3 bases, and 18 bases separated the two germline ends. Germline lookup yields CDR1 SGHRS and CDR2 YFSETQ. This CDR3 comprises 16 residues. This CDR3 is CASSPDSAVYGNTIYF. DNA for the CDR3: TGCGCCAGCAGTCCTGACTCGGCGGTGTATGGAAACACCATATATTTT.

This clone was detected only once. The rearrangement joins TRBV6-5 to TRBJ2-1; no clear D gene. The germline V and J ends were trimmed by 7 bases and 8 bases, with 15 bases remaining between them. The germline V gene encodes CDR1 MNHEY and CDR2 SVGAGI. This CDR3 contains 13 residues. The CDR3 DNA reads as TGTGCCAGCACCCCCCCGGCTTTGGATGAGCAGTTCTTC. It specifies CASTPPALDEQFF.

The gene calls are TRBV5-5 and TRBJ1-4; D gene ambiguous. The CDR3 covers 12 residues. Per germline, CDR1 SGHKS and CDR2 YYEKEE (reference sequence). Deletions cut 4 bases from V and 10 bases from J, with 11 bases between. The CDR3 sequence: CASSPGPGKLFF. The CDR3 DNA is TGTGCCAGCAGCCCGGGCCCGGGAAAACTGTTTTTT.

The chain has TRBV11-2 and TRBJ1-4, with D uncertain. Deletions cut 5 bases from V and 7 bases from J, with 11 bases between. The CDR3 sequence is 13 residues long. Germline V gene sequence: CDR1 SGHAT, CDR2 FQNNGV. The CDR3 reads CASSVFLGEKLFF. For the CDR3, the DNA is TGTGCCAGCAGCGTGTTCTTAGGTGAAAAACTGTTTTTT.